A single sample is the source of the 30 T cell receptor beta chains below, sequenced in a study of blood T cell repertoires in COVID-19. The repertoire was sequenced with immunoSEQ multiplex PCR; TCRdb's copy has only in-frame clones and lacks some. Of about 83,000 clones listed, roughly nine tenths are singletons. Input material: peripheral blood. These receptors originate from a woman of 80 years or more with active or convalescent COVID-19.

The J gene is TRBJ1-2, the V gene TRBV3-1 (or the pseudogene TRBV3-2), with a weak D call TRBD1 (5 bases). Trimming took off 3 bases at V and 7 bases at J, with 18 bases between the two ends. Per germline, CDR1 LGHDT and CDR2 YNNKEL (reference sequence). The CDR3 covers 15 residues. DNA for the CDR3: TGTGCCAGCAGCCAGAATGTGGAGGGTGGGGCTGGCTACACCTTC. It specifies CASSQNVEGGAGYTF.

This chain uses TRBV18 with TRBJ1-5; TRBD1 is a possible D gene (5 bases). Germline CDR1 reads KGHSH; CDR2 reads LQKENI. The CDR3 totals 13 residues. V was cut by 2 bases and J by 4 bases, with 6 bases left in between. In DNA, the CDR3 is TGTGCCAGCTCACCAAAGGGGAATCAGCCCCAGCATTTT. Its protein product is CASSPKGNQPQHF.

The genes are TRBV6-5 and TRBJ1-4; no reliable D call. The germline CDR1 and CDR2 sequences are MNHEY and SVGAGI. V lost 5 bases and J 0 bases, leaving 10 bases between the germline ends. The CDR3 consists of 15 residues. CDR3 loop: CASSTPGATNEKLFF. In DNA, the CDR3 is TGTGCCAGCAGTACCCCCGGGGCAACTAATGAAAAACTGTTTTTT.

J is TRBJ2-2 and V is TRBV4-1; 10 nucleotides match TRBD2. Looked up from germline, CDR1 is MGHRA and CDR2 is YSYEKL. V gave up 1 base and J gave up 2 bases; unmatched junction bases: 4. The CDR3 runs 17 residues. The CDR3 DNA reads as TGCGCCAGCAGCCAAGGACTAGCGGGCGATAACACCGGGGAGCTGTTTTTT. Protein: CASSQGLAGDNTGELFF.

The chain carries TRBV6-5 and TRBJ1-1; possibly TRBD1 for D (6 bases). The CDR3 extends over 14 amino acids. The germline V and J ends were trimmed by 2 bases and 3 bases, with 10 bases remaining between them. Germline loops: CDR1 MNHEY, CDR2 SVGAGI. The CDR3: CASSYGGAYTEAFF. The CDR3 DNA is TGTGCCAGCAGTTACGGGGGGGCCTACACTGAAGCTTTCTTT.

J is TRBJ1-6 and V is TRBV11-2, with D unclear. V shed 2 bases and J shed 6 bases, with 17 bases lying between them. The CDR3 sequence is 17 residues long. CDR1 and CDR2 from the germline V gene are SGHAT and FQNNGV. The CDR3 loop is CASSLSPVASPNSPLHF. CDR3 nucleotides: TGTGCCAGCAGCTTAAGTCCGGTAGCGAGTCCTAATTCACCCCTCCACTTT.

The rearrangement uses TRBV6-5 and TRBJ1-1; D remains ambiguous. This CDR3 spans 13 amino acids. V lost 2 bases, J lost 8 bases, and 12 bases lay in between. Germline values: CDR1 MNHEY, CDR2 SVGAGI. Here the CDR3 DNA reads TGTGCCAGCAGTTACGAGGCGACCGGGGAAGCTTTCTTT. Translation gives CASSYEATGEAFF.

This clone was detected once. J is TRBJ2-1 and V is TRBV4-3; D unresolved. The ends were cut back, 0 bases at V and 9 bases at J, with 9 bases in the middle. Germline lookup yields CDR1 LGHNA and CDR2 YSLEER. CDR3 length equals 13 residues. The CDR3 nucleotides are TGCGCCAGCAGCCAAGATAGGAGTCGTGAGCAGTTCTTC. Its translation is CASSQDRSREQFF.

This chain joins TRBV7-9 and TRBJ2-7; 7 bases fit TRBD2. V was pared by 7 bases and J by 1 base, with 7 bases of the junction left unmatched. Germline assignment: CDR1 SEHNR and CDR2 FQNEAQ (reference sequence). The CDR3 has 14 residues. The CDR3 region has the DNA TGTGCCAGCACCGGTAAGGGAGGGTCCTACGAGCAGTACTTC. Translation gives CASTGKGGSYEQYF.

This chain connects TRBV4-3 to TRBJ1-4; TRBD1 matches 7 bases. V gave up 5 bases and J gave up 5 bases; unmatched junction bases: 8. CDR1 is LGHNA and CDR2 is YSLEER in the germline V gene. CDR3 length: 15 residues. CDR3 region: CASSEPGQKNEKLFF. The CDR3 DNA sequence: TGCGCCAGCAGCGAGCCGGGACAGAAAAATGAAAAACTGTTTTTT.

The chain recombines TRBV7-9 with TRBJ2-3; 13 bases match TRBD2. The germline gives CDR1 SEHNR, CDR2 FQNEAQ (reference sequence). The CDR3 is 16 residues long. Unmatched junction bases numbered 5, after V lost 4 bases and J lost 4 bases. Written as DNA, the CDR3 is TGTGCCAGCAGCTCTCTACTAGCGGGGGGGCCAGATACGCAGTATTTT. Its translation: CASSSLLAGGPDTQYF. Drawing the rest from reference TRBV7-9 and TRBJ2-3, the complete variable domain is DTGVSQNPRHKITKRGQNVTFRCDPISEHNRLYWYRQTLGQGPEFLTYFQNEAQLEKSRLLSDRFSAERPKGSFSTLEIQRTEQGDSAMYLCASSSLLAGGPDTQYFGPGTRLTVL.

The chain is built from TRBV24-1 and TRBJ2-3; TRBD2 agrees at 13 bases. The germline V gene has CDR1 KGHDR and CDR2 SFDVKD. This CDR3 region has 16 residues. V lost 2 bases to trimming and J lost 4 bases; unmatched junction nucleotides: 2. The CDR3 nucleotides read TGTGCCACCAGTGATTCCACTAGCGGGGGGGCAGATACGCAGTATTTT. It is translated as CATSDSTSGGADTQYF.

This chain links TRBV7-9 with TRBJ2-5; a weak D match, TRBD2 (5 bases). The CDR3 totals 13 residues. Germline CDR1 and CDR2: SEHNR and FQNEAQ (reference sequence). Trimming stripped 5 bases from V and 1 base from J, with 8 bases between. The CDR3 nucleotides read TGTGCCAGCAGCGAAGGACTCCAAGAGACCCAGTACTTC. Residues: CASSEGLQETQYF.

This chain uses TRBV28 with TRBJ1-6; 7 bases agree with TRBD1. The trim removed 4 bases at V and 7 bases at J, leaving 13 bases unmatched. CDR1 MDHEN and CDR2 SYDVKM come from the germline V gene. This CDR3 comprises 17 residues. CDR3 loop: CASSSQGDNFANSPLHF. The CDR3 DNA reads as TGTGCCAGCAGTTCCCAGGGGGACAACTTCGCCAATTCACCCCTCCACTTT.

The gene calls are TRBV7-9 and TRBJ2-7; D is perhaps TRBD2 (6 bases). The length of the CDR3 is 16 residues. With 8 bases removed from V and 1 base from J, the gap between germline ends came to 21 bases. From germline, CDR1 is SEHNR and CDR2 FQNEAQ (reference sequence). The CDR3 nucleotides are TGTGCCAGCCGCGCCTGGGGGGACGACGGATCCTACGAGCAGTACTTC. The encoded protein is CASRAWGDDGSYEQYF.

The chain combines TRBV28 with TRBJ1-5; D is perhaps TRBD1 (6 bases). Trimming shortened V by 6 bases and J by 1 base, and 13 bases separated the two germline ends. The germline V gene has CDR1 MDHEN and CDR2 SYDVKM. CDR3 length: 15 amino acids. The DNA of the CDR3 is TGTGCCAGCAGGGGTGAGGGGGAGAGCAATCAGCCCCAGCATTTT. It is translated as CASRGEGESNQPQHF.

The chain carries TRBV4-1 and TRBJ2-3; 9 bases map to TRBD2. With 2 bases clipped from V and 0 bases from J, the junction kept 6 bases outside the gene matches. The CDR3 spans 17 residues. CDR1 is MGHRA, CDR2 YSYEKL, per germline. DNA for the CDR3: TGCGCCAGCAGCCAAAGAGGTCTAGCGGGGAGCACAGATACGCAGTATTTT. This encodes CASSQRGLAGSTDTQYF.

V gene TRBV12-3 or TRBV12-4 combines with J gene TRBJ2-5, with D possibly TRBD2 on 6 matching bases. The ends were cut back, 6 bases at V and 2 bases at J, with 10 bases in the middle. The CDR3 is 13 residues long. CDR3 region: CASSRDSQETQYF. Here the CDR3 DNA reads TGTGCCAGCAGCCGGGACTCACAAGAGACCCAGTACTTC.

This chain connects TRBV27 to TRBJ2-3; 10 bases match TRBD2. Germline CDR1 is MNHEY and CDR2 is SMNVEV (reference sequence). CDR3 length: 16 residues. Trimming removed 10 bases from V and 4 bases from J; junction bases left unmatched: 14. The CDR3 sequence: CATTPGWTSGPDTQYF. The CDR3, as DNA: TGTGCCACTACTCCGGGCTGGACTAGCGGACCAGATACGCAGTATTTT.

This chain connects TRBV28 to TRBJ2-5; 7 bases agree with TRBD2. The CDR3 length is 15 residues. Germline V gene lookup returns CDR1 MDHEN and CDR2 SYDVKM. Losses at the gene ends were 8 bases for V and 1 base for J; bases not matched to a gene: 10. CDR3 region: CASEGTGGFQETQYF. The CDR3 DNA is TGTGCCAGCGAGGGGACCGGGGGGTTCCAAGAGACCCAGTACTTC.

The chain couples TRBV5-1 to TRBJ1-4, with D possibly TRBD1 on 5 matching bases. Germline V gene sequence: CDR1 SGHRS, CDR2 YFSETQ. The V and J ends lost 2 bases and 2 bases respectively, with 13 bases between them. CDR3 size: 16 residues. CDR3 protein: CASSFGGAVTNEKLFF. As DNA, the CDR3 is TGCGCCAGCAGCTTTGGAGGGGCGGTCACTAATGAAAAACTGTTTTTT.

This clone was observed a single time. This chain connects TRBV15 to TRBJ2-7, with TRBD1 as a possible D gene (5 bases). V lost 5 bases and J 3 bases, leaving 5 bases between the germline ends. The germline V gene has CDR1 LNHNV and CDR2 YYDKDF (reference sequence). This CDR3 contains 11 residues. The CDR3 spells CATSQGYEQYF. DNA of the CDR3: TGTGCCACCAGCCAGGGCTACGAGCAGTACTTC.

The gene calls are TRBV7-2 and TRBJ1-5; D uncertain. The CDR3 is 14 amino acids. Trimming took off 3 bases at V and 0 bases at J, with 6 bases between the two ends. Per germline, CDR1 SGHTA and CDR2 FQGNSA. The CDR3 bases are TGTGCCAGCAGCTTCGCAGGTAGCAATCAGCCCCAGCATTTT. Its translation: CASSFAGSNQPQHF.

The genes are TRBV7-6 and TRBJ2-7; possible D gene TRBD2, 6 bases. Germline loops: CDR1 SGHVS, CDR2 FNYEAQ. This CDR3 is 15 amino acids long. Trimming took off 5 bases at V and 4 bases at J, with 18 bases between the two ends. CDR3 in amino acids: CASSPAGNPAYEQYF. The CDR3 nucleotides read TGTGCCAGCAGCCCCGCGGGGAACCCCGCGTACGAGCAGTACTTC.

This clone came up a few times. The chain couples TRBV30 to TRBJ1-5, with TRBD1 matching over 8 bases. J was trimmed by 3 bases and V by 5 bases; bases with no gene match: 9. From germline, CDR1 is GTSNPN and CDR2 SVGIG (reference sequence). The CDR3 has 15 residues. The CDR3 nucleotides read TGTGCCTGGGGCGACGGACAGGGCCCCAATCAGCCCCAGCATTTT. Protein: CAWGDGQGPNQPQHF.

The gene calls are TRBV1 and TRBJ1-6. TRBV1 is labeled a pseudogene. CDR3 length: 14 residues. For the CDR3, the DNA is TGCACCAGCAGCCAACCGGAGTATAATTCACCCCTCCACTTT. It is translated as CTSSQPEYNSPLHF.

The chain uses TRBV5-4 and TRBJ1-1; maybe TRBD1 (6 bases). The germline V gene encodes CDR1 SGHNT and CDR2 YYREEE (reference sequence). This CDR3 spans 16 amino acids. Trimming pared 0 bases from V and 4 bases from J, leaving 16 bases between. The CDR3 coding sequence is TGTGCCAGCAGCTTGGCGGGCAGGGGTAGGGGCACTGAAGCTTTCTTT. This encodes CASSLAGRGRGTEAFF. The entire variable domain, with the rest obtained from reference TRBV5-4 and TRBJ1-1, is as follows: ETGVTQSPTHLIKTRGQQVTLRCSSQSGHNTVSWYQQALGQGPQFIFQYYREEENGRGNFPPRFSGLQFPNYSSELNVNALELDDSALYLCASSLAGRGRGTEAFFGQGTRLTVV.

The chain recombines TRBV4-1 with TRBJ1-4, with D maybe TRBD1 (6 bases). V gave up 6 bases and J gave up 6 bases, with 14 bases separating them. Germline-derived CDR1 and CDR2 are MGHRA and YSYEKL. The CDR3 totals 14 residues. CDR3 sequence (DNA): TGCGCCAGCAGATCAGGGGATCTCGATGAAAAACTGTTTTTT. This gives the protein CASRSGDLDEKLFF.

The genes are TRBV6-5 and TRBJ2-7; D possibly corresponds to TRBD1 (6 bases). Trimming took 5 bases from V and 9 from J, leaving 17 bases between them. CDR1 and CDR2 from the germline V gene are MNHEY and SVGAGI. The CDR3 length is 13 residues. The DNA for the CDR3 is TGTGCCAGCAGTCCCCAGACAGGCCATCCGCAGTACTTC. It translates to CASSPQTGHPQYF.

For the CDR3, the DNA is TGTGCCAGCAGCCGCGGACTCCAAGAGACCCAGTACTTC. It codes for CASSRGLQETQYF. The chain couples TRBV7-2 to TRBJ2-5; D is possibly TRBD2 (5 bases). The CDR3 runs 13 residues. The germline V gene has CDR1 SGHTA and CDR2 FQGNSA. Between the trimmed V and J ends, which lost 5 bases and 1 base, there was a span of 8 bases.